This T cell receptor (beta chain) appears in the sequencing data of a study of beta chain features in type 1 diabetes. Overall study context: The samples had roughly 110,000,000 sorted cells examined in all. Study conclusions and caveats: In all four CD4+ subsets, TCRB CDR3 length was significantly, moderately reduced in type 1 diabetes. Across patients, naive, central memory and Treg TCRB repertoires exhibited apparently greater similarity than was observed across healthy donors.

The CDR3 runs to 16 residues. Germline-derived CDR1 and CDR2 are SGHTA and FQGNSA. V was trimmed by 0 bases and J by 6 bases, leaving 16 bases between them. Sequencing targeted expressed TCRB transcripts, as all isolated RNA had been reverse transcribed. Clones were sequenced by immunoSEQ multiplex PCR, and TCRdb holds only the in-frame ones, with some missing. The sample shows some 120,000 clones, roughly 17% of them seen only once. Comments on this clone: What it recognizes is unknown.

The V call is TRBV7-2, the J call TRBJ2-3; D possibly matches TRBD1 or TRBD2 (5 bases each). This sequence originates from a man younger than 30 with type 1 diabetes. Sequenced input: central memory CD4+ T cells from blood. DNA for the CDR3: TGTGCCAGCAGCTTAGCAGGGGACCCTTGGACGGATACGCAGTATTTT. It yields the protein CASSLAGDPWTDTQYF.